Listed below are T cell receptor beta chains from one sample, sequenced in a study of T cells in localized non-small cell lung cancer. Assay: immunoSEQ multiplex PCR; the TCRdb copy retains only in-frame clones and omits some. The profile covers thousands of clones, with roughly 30% appearing a single time and roughly 12% taken by the ten largest. The source material was normal lung tissue next to the tumor, sampled before any cancer treatment. Receptors were obtained from a male donor aged 60 or older with stage I squamous cell lung carcinoma. CDR3s include the opening cysteine and the closing phenylalanine or tryptophan. Fields, in order: D gene, V gene, J gene, CDR3 length, clone size, CDR3 protein, CDR3 DNA. The D gene is left open where the match is weak. Not all rows give a size; the values are once, few, many and, for expanded clones, a class.

d_call: -; v_call: TRBV11-3; j_call: TRBJ2-7; cdr3_length: 14; clone_size: -; cdr3_aa: CASSLGQLSSEQYF; cdr3_nt: TGTGCCAGCAGCTTAGGACAGTTAAGCTCCGAGCAGTACTTC
d_call: -; v_call: TRBV15; j_call: TRBJ2-5; cdr3_length: 14; clone_size: -; cdr3_aa: CATSRVGLAETQYF; cdr3_nt: TGTGCCACCAGCAGAGTCGGCCTCGCCGAGACCCAGTACTTC
d_call: -; v_call: TRBV15; j_call: TRBJ2-6; cdr3_length: 16; clone_size: -; cdr3_aa: CATSRDRGSGANVLTF; cdr3_nt: TGTGCCACCAGCAGAGACAGAGGGTCTGGGGCCAACGTCCTGACTTTC
d_call: -; v_call: TRBV6-1; j_call: TRBJ1-1; cdr3_length: 16; clone_size: -; cdr3_aa: CASSEAYNRVGTEAFF; cdr3_nt: TGTGCCAGCAGTGAAGCGTATAACAGGGTAGGAACTGAAGCTTTCTTT
d_call: -; v_call: TRBV19; j_call: TRBJ2-2; cdr3_length: 14; clone_size: -; cdr3_aa: CASSSDSDTGELFF; cdr3_nt: TGTGCCAGTAGTAGCGATTCTGACACCGGGGAGCTGTTTTTT
d_call: TRBD1; v_call: TRBV9; j_call: TRBJ1-1; cdr3_length: 13; clone_size: -; cdr3_aa: CASSAGQRTEAFF; cdr3_nt: TGTGCCAGCAGCGCGGGACAGCGCACTGAAGCTTTCTTT
d_call: TRBD1; v_call: TRBV6-8; j_call: TRBJ2-7; cdr3_length: 12; clone_size: medium-sized; cdr3_aa: CASSYDRGQQYF; cdr3_nt: TGTGCCAGCAGTTACGATAGGGGGCAGCAGTACTTC
d_call: -; v_call: TRBV10-2; j_call: TRBJ1-1; cdr3_length: 12; clone_size: -; cdr3_aa: CASSETNTEAFF; cdr3_nt: TGCGCCAGCAGTGAGACGAACACTGAAGCTTTCTTT
d_call: TRBD1; v_call: TRBV9; j_call: TRBJ2-2; cdr3_length: 16; clone_size: -; cdr3_aa: CASSSTRQGGTGELFF; cdr3_nt: TGTGCCAGCAGCTCCACCCGACAGGGGGGCACCGGGGAGCTGTTTTTT
d_call: TRBD1; v_call: TRBV6-8; j_call: TRBJ1-2; cdr3_length: 14; clone_size: medium-sized; cdr3_aa: CASRPGQSNYGYTF; cdr3_nt: TGTGCCAGCAGGCCGGGACAGAGCAACTATGGCTACACCTTC
d_call: TRBD1; v_call: TRBV28; j_call: TRBJ2-3; cdr3_length: 15; clone_size: large; cdr3_aa: CASSSGQGETDTQYF; cdr3_nt: TGTGCCAGCAGTTCTGGACAGGGGGAAACAGATACGCAGTATTTT
d_call: -; v_call: TRBV30; j_call: TRBJ2-2; cdr3_length: 13; clone_size: -; cdr3_aa: CAWSEASTGELFF; cdr3_nt: TGTGCCTGGAGTGAGGCTAGCACCGGGGAGCTGTTTTTT
d_call: TRBD2; v_call: TRBV11-3; j_call: TRBJ2-1; cdr3_length: 18; clone_size: -; cdr3_aa: CASSPTSGSGISYNEQFF; cdr3_nt: TGTGCCAGCAGCCCAACTAGCGGTAGCGGGATATCCTACAATGAGCAGTTCTTC
d_call: -; v_call: TRBV6-8; j_call: TRBJ1-5; cdr3_length: 13; clone_size: -; cdr3_aa: CASSYGQGQPQHF; cdr3_nt: TGTGCCAGCAGTTACGGTCAGGGTCAGCCCCAGCATTTT
d_call: -; v_call: TRBV11-3; j_call: TRBJ1-4; cdr3_length: 17; clone_size: few; cdr3_aa: CASTPTALGVGKEKLFF; cdr3_nt: TGTGCCAGCACCCCTACGGCGCTGGGGGTTGGAAAAGAAAAACTGTTTTTT
d_call: -; v_call: TRBV6-8; j_call: TRBJ1-5; cdr3_length: 12; clone_size: medium-sized; cdr3_aa: CASTRSNQPQHF; cdr3_nt: TGTGCCAGCACCCGTAGCAATCAGCCCCAGCATTTT
d_call: -; v_call: TRBV6-8; j_call: TRBJ2-3; cdr3_length: 12; clone_size: few; cdr3_aa: CASSWTTDTQYF; cdr3_nt: TGTGCCAGCAGTTGGACCACAGATACGCAGTATTTT
d_call: -; v_call: TRBV11-3; j_call: TRBJ1-1; cdr3_length: 14; clone_size: -; cdr3_aa: CASSGRGRQVGAFF; cdr3_nt: TGTGCCAGCAGCGGTAGGGGAAGACAGGTCGGGGCTTTCTTT
d_call: -; v_call: TRBV28; j_call: TRBJ1-2; cdr3_length: 13; clone_size: few; cdr3_aa: CASSQGLPYGYTF; cdr3_nt: TGTGCCAGCAGCCAGGGACTGCCCTATGGCTACACCTTC
d_call: -; v_call: TRBV28; j_call: TRBJ2-7; cdr3_length: 16; clone_size: -; cdr3_aa: CASSLWGDASSYEQYF; cdr3_nt: TGTGCCAGCAGTTTATGGGGAGACGCCAGCTCCTACGAGCAGTACTTC
d_call: TRBD1; v_call: TRBV28; j_call: TRBJ1-1; cdr3_length: 16; clone_size: -; cdr3_aa: CASSLVWGQGDTEAFF; cdr3_nt: TGTGCCAGCAGTTTGGTGTGGGGGCAGGGGGACACTGAAGCTTTCTTT
d_call: -; v_call: TRBV28; j_call: TRBJ1-1; cdr3_length: 14; clone_size: once; cdr3_aa: CASTSEGVETEAFF; cdr3_nt: TGTGCCAGCACGTCTGAGGGCGTGGAGACTGAAGCTTTCTTT
d_call: -; v_call: TRBV9; j_call: TRBJ2-1; cdr3_length: 13; clone_size: -; cdr3_aa: CASSADTYNEQFF; cdr3_nt: TGTGCCAGCAGCGCCGACACCTACAATGAGCAGTTCTTC
d_call: -; v_call: TRBV11-3; j_call: TRBJ2-7; cdr3_length: 14; clone_size: few; cdr3_aa: CASSFGPGSYEQYF; cdr3_nt: TGTGCCAGCAGCTTTGGGCCTGGTTCCTACGAGCAGTACTTC
d_call: -; v_call: TRBV29-1; j_call: TRBJ2-7; cdr3_length: 14; clone_size: -; cdr3_aa: CSVGGGALTYEQYF; cdr3_nt: TGCAGCGTTGGGGGCGGGGCACTGACCTACGAGCAGTACTTC
d_call: TRBD2; v_call: TRBV6-8; j_call: TRBJ2-7; cdr3_length: 16; clone_size: -; cdr3_aa: CASSYSGSGSIYEQYF; cdr3_nt: TGTGCCAGCAGTTACTCCGGTAGCGGGAGCATCTACGAGCAGTACTTC
d_call: -; v_call: TRBV7-8; j_call: TRBJ2-5; cdr3_length: 13; clone_size: many; cdr3_aa: CASSFSAQETQYF; cdr3_nt: TGTGCCAGCAGCTTTAGCGCCCAAGAGACCCAGTACTTC
d_call: -; v_call: TRBV11-3; j_call: TRBJ1-2; cdr3_length: 14; clone_size: medium-sized; cdr3_aa: CASTLGLSLGGYTF; cdr3_nt: TGTGCCAGCACTCTAGGACTTTCCTTGGGGGGCTACACCTTC
d_call: TRBD1; v_call: TRBV6-8; j_call: TRBJ2-5; cdr3_length: 15; clone_size: medium-sized; cdr3_aa: CASSSAPGQEETQYF; cdr3_nt: TGTGCCAGCAGTTCCGCCCCGGGACAGGAAGAGACCCAGTACTTC
d_call: -; v_call: TRBV22-1; j_call: TRBJ2-6; cdr3_length: 18; clone_size: -; cdr3_aa: CPGSPVRSEQSRANVLTF; cdr3_nt: TGTCCTGGGAGCCCGGTGCGAAGCGAACAAAGTCGGGCCAACGTCCTGACTTTC
d_call: -; v_call: TRBV18; j_call: TRBJ1-2; cdr3_length: 15; clone_size: -; cdr3_aa: CASSPSRDINYGYTF; cdr3_nt: TGTGCCAGCTCACCATCCAGGGACATTAACTATGGCTACACCTTC
d_call: TRBD1; v_call: TRBV30; j_call: TRBJ2-5; cdr3_length: 13; clone_size: -; cdr3_aa: CAWRYRGRETQYF; cdr3_nt: TGTGCCTGGAGATACAGGGGGCGGGAGACCCAGTACTTC
d_call: -; v_call: TRBV15; j_call: TRBJ2-1; cdr3_length: 14; clone_size: -; cdr3_aa: CATSRAQVGNEQFF; cdr3_nt: TGTGCCACCAGCAGAGCACAGGTGGGTAATGAGCAGTTCTTC
d_call: -; v_call: TRBV19; j_call: TRBJ2-6; cdr3_length: 14; clone_size: -; cdr3_aa: CASSIGSGANVLTF; cdr3_nt: TGTGCCAGTAGTATAGGATCTGGGGCCAACGTCCTGACTTTC
d_call: -; v_call: TRBV9; j_call: TRBJ1-2; cdr3_length: 14; clone_size: few; cdr3_aa: CASSVDGEGYGYTF; cdr3_nt: TGTGCCAGCAGCGTAGACGGGGAGGGCTATGGCTACACCTTC
d_call: TRBD1; v_call: TRBV15; j_call: TRBJ1-1; cdr3_length: 16; clone_size: once; cdr3_aa: CATSRLDRGLNTEAFF; cdr3_nt: TGTGCCACCAGCAGACTCGACAGGGGATTAAACACTGAAGCTTTCTTT
d_call: -; v_call: TRBV18; j_call: TRBJ1-1; cdr3_length: 13; clone_size: -; cdr3_aa: CASSRLQDTEAFF; cdr3_nt: TGTGCCAGCTCACGCCTCCAGGACACTGAAGCTTTCTTT
d_call: -; v_call: TRBV10-2; j_call: TRBJ2-4; cdr3_length: 14; clone_size: few; cdr3_aa: CASSELARVGIQYF; cdr3_nt: TGCGCCAGCAGCGAACTAGCTCGGGTGGGCATTCAGTACTTC
d_call: -; v_call: TRBV9; j_call: TRBJ1-1; cdr3_length: 13; clone_size: few; cdr3_aa: CASSVVSGAEAFF; cdr3_nt: TGTGCCAGCAGCGTAGTGTCAGGGGCTGAAGCTTTCTTT
d_call: TRBD1; v_call: TRBV16; j_call: TRBJ1-1; cdr3_length: 13; clone_size: once; cdr3_aa: CASRDRTGSEAFF; cdr3_nt: TGTGCCAGCCGCGATCGGACAGGGTCCGAAGCTTTCTTT
d_call: -; v_call: TRBV28; j_call: TRBJ2-7; cdr3_length: 17; clone_size: few; cdr3_aa: CASSFPSTGAKEYEQYF; cdr3_nt: TGTGCCAGCAGTTTCCCCTCTACAGGAGCTAAGGAATACGAGCAGTACTTC
d_call: TRBD1; v_call: TRBV28; j_call: TRBJ1-2; cdr3_length: 13; clone_size: few; cdr3_aa: CASTRDRGYGYTF; cdr3_nt: TGTGCCAGCACCCGGGACAGGGGGTATGGCTACACCTTC
d_call: -; v_call: TRBV30; j_call: TRBJ1-5; cdr3_length: 13; clone_size: -; cdr3_aa: CAPDPFSNQPQHF; cdr3_nt: TGTGCCCCGGACCCCTTTAGCAATCAGCCCCAGCATTTT
d_call: -; v_call: TRBV9; j_call: TRBJ2-3; cdr3_length: 13; clone_size: -; cdr3_aa: CASSRGNTDTQYF; cdr3_nt: TGTGCCAGCAGCCGAGGTAACACAGATACGCAGTATTTT
d_call: -; v_call: TRBV7-2; j_call: TRBJ1-1; cdr3_length: 13; clone_size: medium-sized; cdr3_aa: CASSLAGTLEAFF; cdr3_nt: TGTGCCAGCAGCTTAGCTGGCACACTTGAAGCTTTCTTT
d_call: TRBD2; v_call: TRBV28; j_call: TRBJ2-3; cdr3_length: 17; clone_size: -; cdr3_aa: CASSLTFSGRETDTQYF; cdr3_nt: TGTGCCAGCAGTTTAACCTTTAGCGGGAGGGAGACAGATACGCAGTATTTT
d_call: -; v_call: TRBV15; j_call: TRBJ2-2; cdr3_length: 17; clone_size: -; cdr3_aa: CATQGAGSYMDTGELFF; cdr3_nt: TGTGCCACCCAAGGGGCAGGGAGTTATATGGACACCGGGGAGCTGTTTTTT
d_call: -; v_call: TRBV11-3; j_call: TRBJ2-1; cdr3_length: 15; clone_size: few; cdr3_aa: CASSLDGTVYNEQFF; cdr3_nt: TGTGCCAGCAGCTTAGATGGGACTGTCTACAATGAGCAGTTCTTC